Listed below are T cell receptor beta chains from one sample, sequenced in a study of control samples from healthy donors and cancer patients. Libraries were prepared by immunoSEQ multiplex PCR; TCRdb keeps only in-frame clonotypes and omits some of them. The top ten hold roughly 4% of the sample, which has approximately 100,000 clones, 90% seen once. Sequencing input: blood. The origin of the receptors is a human donor in good health. The donor label of this sample is uncertain. Both conserved end residues are part of each CDR3. The D gene is left open where the match is weak. Some rows mark clone size as missing; the rest say once, few, many or name a class of expanded clone.

clone_size,j_call,v_call,d_call,cdr3_aa,cdr3_nt
NA,TRBJ1-3,TRBV12-5,NA,CASGLVWGNTIYF,TGTGCTAGTGGTTTGGTTTGGGGGAACACCATATATTTT
NA,TRBJ1-1,TRBV6-5,NA,CASSYEGGTEAFF,TGTGCCAGCAGTTACGAGGGAGGCACTGAAGCTTTCTTT
NA,TRBJ1-1,TRBV7-9,NA,CASSPNRGTEAFF,TGTGCCAGCAGCCCGAATAGGGGTACTGAAGCTTTCTTT
once,TRBJ2-3,TRBV6-5,NA,CASRGVTGSTDTQYF,TGTGCCAGCAGAGGGGTAACAGGAAGCACAGATACGCAGTATTTT
NA,TRBJ1-6,TRBV2,NA,CASSERGISYNSPLHF,TGTGCCAGCAGTGAAAGGGGGATATCCTATAATTCACCCCTCCACTTT
once,TRBJ2-1,TRBV29-1,TRBD2,CSVDYRLAGVNEQFF,TGCAGCGTTGATTATAGACTAGCGGGGGTTAATGAGCAGTTCTTC
NA,TRBJ1-4,TRBV3-1/TRBV3-2,NA,CASSQGLPNLGEKLFF,TGTGCCAGCAGCCAGGGACTCCCGAATTTGGGTGAAAAACTGTTTTTT
NA,TRBJ2-5,TRBV11-2,NA,CASSSSETQYF,TGTGCCAGCAGCTCCTCGGAGACCCAGTACTTC
NA,TRBJ2-5,TRBV25-1,NA,CASSEYQETQYF,TGTGCCAGCAGTGAATATCAAGAGACCCAGTACTTC
NA,TRBJ2-3,TRBV29-1,NA,CSVEGITDTQYF,TGCAGCGTTGAAGGAATTACAGATACGCAGTATTTT
NA,TRBJ1-4,TRBV2,TRBD1,CASNRQGSSEKLFF,TGTGCCAGCAACCGACAGGGCTCCTCGGAAAAACTGTTTTTT